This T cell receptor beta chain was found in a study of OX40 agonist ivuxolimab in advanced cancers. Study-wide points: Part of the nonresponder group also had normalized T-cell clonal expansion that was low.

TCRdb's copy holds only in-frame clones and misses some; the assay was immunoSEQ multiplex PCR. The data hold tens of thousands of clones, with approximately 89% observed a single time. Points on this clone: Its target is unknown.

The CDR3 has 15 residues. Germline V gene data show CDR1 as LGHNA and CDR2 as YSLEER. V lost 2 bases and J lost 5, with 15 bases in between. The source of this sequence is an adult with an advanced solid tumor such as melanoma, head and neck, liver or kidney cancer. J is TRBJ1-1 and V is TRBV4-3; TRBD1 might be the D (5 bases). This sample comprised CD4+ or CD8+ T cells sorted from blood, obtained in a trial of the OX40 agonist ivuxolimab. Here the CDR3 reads CASSQQIGAWTEAFF. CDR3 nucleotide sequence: TGCGCCAGCAGCCAACAGATAGGGGCGTGGACTGAAGCTTTCTTT.